This T cell receptor (beta chain) emerged from a study of blood T cell repertoires in COVID-19. Study details: Sites across the United States, Italy and Spain contributed samples from acute and convalescent COVID-19. PBMCs, B-cell-depleted T cells, or T cells were the source of the cDNA or gDNA that made up the material.

In the source study's methods: Amplification from reference gene primers served as the basis for estimated nucleated cell counts. Produced via immunoSEQ multiplex PCR; TCRdb's table is partial and in-frame only. That table is the source of V, J and clone size, and D and trimming were worked out from the DNA. Among about 120,000 clones listed, nearly 90% were seen once. Germline assignment: CDR1 LGHDT and CDR2 YNNKEL (reference sequence). V trimming: 5 bases; J trimming: 7 bases; junction bases outside the gene matches: 9. This CDR3 region has 14 residues. The receptor comes from a human donor in a cohort sampled during active COVID-19. The sample consisted of peripheral blood. The V call is TRBV3-1 (or the pseudogene TRBV3-2), the J call TRBJ1-2; TRBD1 agrees at 8 bases. The CDR3 reads CASSSIGQGAGYTF. CDR3 in DNA: TGTGCCAGCAGCTCAATCGGACAGGGTGCTGGCTACACCTTC.